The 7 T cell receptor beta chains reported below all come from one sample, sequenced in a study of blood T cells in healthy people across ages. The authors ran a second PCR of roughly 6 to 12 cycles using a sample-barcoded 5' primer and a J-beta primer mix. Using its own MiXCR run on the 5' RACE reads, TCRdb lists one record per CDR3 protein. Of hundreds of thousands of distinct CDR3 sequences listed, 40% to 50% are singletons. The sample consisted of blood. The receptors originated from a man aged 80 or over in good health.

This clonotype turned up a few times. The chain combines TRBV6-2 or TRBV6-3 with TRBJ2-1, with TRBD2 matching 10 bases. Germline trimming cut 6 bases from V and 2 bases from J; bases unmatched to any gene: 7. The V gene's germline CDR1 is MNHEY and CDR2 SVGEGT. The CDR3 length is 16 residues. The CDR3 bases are TGTGCCAGCAGGACAAACGGACTAGCGGCCTACAATGAGCAGTTCTTC. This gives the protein CASRTNGLAAYNEQFF.

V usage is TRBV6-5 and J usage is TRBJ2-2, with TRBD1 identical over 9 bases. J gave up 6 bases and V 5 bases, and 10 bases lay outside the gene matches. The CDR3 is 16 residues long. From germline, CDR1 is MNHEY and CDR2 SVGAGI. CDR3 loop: CASSLTGGLSAGELFF. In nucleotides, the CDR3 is TGTGCCAGCAGTCTGACAGGGGGGCTTTCGGCCGGGGAGCTGTTTTTT.

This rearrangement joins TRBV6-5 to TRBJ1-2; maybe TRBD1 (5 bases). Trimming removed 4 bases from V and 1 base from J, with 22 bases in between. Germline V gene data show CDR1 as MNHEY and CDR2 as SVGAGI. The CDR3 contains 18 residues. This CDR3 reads CASSSRVGVGLNNYGYTF. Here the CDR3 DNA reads TGTGCCAGCAGTTCCAGGGTCGGTGTCGGCTTGAATAACTATGGCTACACCTTC.

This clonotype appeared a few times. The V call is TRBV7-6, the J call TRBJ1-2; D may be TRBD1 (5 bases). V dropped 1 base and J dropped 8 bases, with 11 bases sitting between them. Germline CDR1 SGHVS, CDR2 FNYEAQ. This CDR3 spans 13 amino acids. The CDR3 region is CASSLEAGIGYTF. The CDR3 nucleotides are TGTGCCAGCAGCTTAGAAGCAGGGATCGGCTACACCTTC.

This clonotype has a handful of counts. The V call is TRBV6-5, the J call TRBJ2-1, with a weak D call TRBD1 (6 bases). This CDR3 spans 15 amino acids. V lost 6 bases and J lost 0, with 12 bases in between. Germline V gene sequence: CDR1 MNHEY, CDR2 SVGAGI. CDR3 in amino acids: CASRRDTSSYNEQFF. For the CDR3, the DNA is TGTGCCAGCAGAAGGGACACCAGCTCCTACAATGAGCAGTTCTTC.

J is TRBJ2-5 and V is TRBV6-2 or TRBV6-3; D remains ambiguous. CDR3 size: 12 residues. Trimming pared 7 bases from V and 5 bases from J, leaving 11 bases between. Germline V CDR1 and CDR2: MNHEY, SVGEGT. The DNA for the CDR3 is TGTGCCAGCACCTCCCTGAGGGAGACCCAGTACTTC. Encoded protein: CASTSLRETQYF.

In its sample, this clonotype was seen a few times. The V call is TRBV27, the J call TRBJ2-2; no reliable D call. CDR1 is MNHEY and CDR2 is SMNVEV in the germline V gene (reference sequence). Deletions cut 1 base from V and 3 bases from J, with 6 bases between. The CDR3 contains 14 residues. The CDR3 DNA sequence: TGTGCCAGCAGTTTATGGGAAGACACCGGGGAGCTGTTTTTT. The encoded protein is CASSLWEDTGELFF.